These 18 T cell receptor beta chains were all obtained from the same sample, sequenced in a study of Graves' ophthalmopathy and Graves' hyperthyroidism. RNA transcripts were the template, and TCR beta CDR3 regions were amplified from them. The workflow started with a first-round RT-PCR run with HTBI primers and then moved on to a second-round multiplex PCR. Using its own MiXCR run on the multiplex PCR reads, TCRdb lists one record per CDR3 protein. The sample comprises over a million distinct CDR3 sequences, about 36% of which are singletons, and around 10% rests with the top ten. The sample consisted of peripheral blood or thyroid tissue (not recorded which). The receptors were gathered from an adult man with Graves' hyperthyroidism.

This clonotype has at least ten counts. The chain carries TRBV19 and TRBJ2-5; TRBD2 is a possible D gene (5 bases). The CDR3 is 12 residues long. V was pared by 5 bases and J by 3 bases, with 7 bases between. Germline CDR1 is LNHDA and CDR2 is SQIVND (reference sequence). This CDR3 is CASSLEEETQYF. The CDR3 nucleotides read TGTGCCAGTAGTTTGGAGGAAGAGACCCAGTACTTC.

This clonotype was counted many times. The chain uses TRBV24-1 and TRBJ2-7; 10 bases are shared with TRBD2. The V gene's germline CDR1 is KGHDR and CDR2 SFDVKD. The length of the CDR3 is 15 residues. V lost 5 bases, J lost 7 bases, and 10 bases stayed unmatched. The CDR3 sequence is CATSVLVAGGWEQYF. The CDR3 DNA reads TGTGCCACCAGTGTGTTGGTAGCGGGAGGTTGGGAGCAGTACTTC.

The V call is TRBV5-6, the J call TRBJ1-1; D call uncertain. This CDR3 contains 14 residues. Germline V gene sequence: CDR1 SGHDT, CDR2 YYEEEE. Trimming cost V 2 bases and J 2 bases, with 10 bases left between them. In nucleotides, the CDR3 is TGTGCCAGCAGCTTCGGGATTACAAACACTGAAGCTTTCTTT. Its translation: CASSFGITNTEAFF.

To note about this clonotype: One end of the junction varies from germline; a read error may be responsible. The chain combines TRBV7-9 with TRBJ2-2; TRBD2 aligns across 10 bases. CDR3 size: 16 residues. In germline, CDR1 is SEHNR, CDR2 FQNEAQ (reference sequence). DNA of the CDR3: TGTACCAGCAGCCCAGCTAGCGGGAGTAGGACCGGGGAGCTGTTTTTT. This codes for CTSSPASGSRTGELFF.

The chain couples TRBV2 to TRBJ1-3; D remains ambiguous. V dropped 8 bases and J dropped 0 bases, with 17 bases sitting between them. CDR3 length: 16 residues. The V gene's germline CDR1 is SNHLY and CDR2 FYNNEI. The CDR3 is CASLRAGTSSGNTIYF. The DNA of the CDR3 is TGTGCCAGCCTTAGAGCGGGAACGAGCTCTGGAAACACCATATATTTT. Together with reference TRBV2 and TRBJ1-3, the CDR3 gives the full variable domain: EPEVTQTPSHQVTQMGQEVILRCVPISNHLYFYWYRQILGQKVEFLVSFYNNEISEKSEIFDDQFSVERPDGSNFTLKIRSTKLEDSAMYFCASLRAGTSSGNTIYFGEGSWLTVV.

This clonotype was seen repeatedly, ten times or more. V and J are TRBV7-2 and TRBJ2-7; D gene uncertain. V lost 1 base, J lost 6 bases, and 10 bases lay in between. The germline V gene encodes CDR1 SGHTA and CDR2 FQGNSA. CDR3 length equals 13 residues. The CDR3: CASSLGPRAEQYF. The CDR3 DNA reads TGTGCCAGCAGCTTAGGACCCCGGGCCGAGCAGTACTTC.

This clonotype was recorded at least ten times. CDR3 nucleotide sequence: TGTGCCAGCAGCGTAGCTCAGGAAAATTCACCCCTCCACTTT. Its protein product is CASSVAQENSPLHF. The chain employs TRBV9 and TRBJ1-6; D gene unclear. Per germline, CDR1 SGDLS and CDR2 YYNGEE. The CDR3 extends over 14 amino acids. V was cut by 0 bases and J by 7 bases, with 8 bases left in between.

This clonotype was observed at least ten times. The chain joins TRBV20-1 to TRBJ1-3, with a tentative D call TRBD1 (6 bases). Germline CDR1 DFQATT, CDR2 SNEGSKA (reference sequence). The ends were cut back, 6 bases at V and 2 bases at J, with 14 bases in the middle. This CDR3 has 14 amino acids. CDR3 sequence (DNA): TGCAGTGCCCTTCCAGGGGACGCTGGAAACACCATATATTTT. It is translated as CSALPGDAGNTIYF.

This clonotype was seen more than once but under ten times. V and J are TRBV5-1 and TRBJ2-2; a possible D gene is TRBD1 (5 bases). There are 15 residues in the CDR3. Germline loops: CDR1 SGHRS, CDR2 YFSETQ. Trimming left V 7 bases short and J 0 bases short, with 13 bases between. The CDR3 is CASRPVTANTGELFF. The CDR3 coding sequence is TGCGCCAGCCGACCCGTGACAGCGAACACCGGGGAGCTGTTTTTT. The full variable domain, completed using reference TRBV5-1 and TRBJ2-2, is KAGVTQTPRYLIKTRGQQVTLSCSPISGHRSVSWYQQTPGQGLQFLFEYFSETQRNKGNFPGRFSGRQFSNSRSEMNVSTLELGDSALYLCASRPVTANTGELFFGEGSRLTVL.

There are a few counts of this clonotype. The V gene is TRBV15, the J gene TRBJ1-1, with D perhaps matching TRBD1 (5 bases). Germline CDR1 reads LNHNV; CDR2 reads YYDKDF (reference sequence). CDR3 length: 14 amino acids. Deletions cut 0 bases from V and 8 bases from J, with 13 bases between. Here the CDR3 DNA reads TGTGCCACCAGCAGAGATGCTCCAGGGAGGGAAGCTTTCTTT. As protein: CATSRDAPGREAFF.

Only a few counts were recorded for this clonotype. This rearrangement joins TRBV27 to TRBJ1-5, with D unclear. Trimming removed 5 bases at V and 6 bases at J, with 11 bases between. The CDR3 is 13 residues long. The V gene's germline CDR1 is MNHEY and CDR2 SMNVEV (reference sequence). DNA of the CDR3: TGTGCCAGCAGTCTAAACGCTGGTCAGCCCCAGCATTTT. Translating it yields CASSLNAGQPQHF.

This clonotype appeared a single time. The chain has TRBV19 and TRBJ2-5; TRBD1 or TRBD2 may be the D gene (5 bases each). CDR1 and CDR2 (germline): LNHDA, SQIVND (reference sequence). Between the trimmed V and J ends, which lost 10 bases and 1 base, there was a span of 19 bases. CDR3 size: 15 residues. DNA of the CDR3: TGTGCCACCGGCCGCGACGGGACCTGCCAAGAGACCCAGTACTTC. It yields the protein CATGRDGTCQETQYF. Full variable domain (rest looked up from reference TRBV19 and TRBJ2-5): DGGITQSPKYLFRKEGQNVTLSCEQNLNHDAMYWYRQDPGQGLRLIYYSQIVNDFQKGDIAEGYSVSREKKESFPLTVTSAQKNPTAFYLCATGRDGTCQETQYFGPGTRLLVL.

As regards this clonotype: At one boundary the junction diverges from the germline segment, which might be a read error. The chain couples TRBV11-2 to TRBJ2-7; 9 nucleotides match TRBD1. The CDR3 has 16 residues. The germline CDR1 and CDR2 sequences are SGHAT and FQNNGV. The CDR3 nucleotides read TGCGCCAGCAGCCAAGATTGGGGGACAGGGAATTACGAGCAGTACTTC. Protein sequence: CASSQDWGTGNYEQYF.

This clonotype was detected a few times. V and J are TRBV20-1 and TRBJ2-7; D not certain. CDR1 and CDR2 from the germline V gene are DFQATT and SNEGSKA (reference sequence). The CDR3 is made up of 15 amino acids. V lost 0 bases and J lost 2, with 14 bases in between. CDR3 in amino acids: CSARDTDQLTYEQYF. CDR3 sequence (DNA): TGCAGTGCTAGAGACACCGACCAGTTGACCTACGAGCAGTACTTC.

Many counts were recorded for this clonotype. V gene TRBV7-9 combines with J gene TRBJ1-2; D possibly corresponds to TRBD1 (6 bases). The CDR3 has 12 residues. CDR1 SEHNR and CDR2 FQNEAQ come from the germline V gene (reference sequence). The V gene lost 2 bases and the J gene lost 6 bases, with 7 bases spanning the gap. CDR3 DNA: TGTGCCAGCAGCTTACAGGGGCATGGCTACACCTTC. The encoded protein is CASSLQGHGYTF. Variable domain in full (rest from reference TRBV7-9 and TRBJ1-2): DTGVSQNPRHKITKRGQNVTFRCDPISEHNRLYWYRQTLGQGPEFLTYFQNEAQLEKSRLLSDRFSAERPKGSFSTLEIQRTEQGDSAMYLCASSLQGHGYTFGSGTRLTVV.

This sequence joins TRBV20-1 and TRBJ2-5; D may be TRBD1 or TRBD2 (5 bases each). This CDR3 is 13 amino acids long. Trimming took off 6 bases at V and 5 bases at J, with 16 bases between the two ends. The germline CDR1 and CDR2 sequences are DFQATT and SNEGSKA (reference sequence). CDR3 in DNA: TGCAGTGCCCGGGACGCGCTGTGGGAGACCCAGTACTTC. Amino acids: CSARDALWETQYF.

A remark on this clonotype: Germline and junction disagree at one end, which may indicate a read error. The chain couples TRBV10-3 to TRBJ1-4; no firm D call. The germline CDR1 and CDR2 sequences are ENHRY and SYGVKD. The length of the CDR3 is 14 residues. Written as DNA, the CDR3 is TGTGCCAGCAGTTTTTCTGGGAGGGATGAAAAACTGTTTTTT. Protein sequence: CASSFSGRDEKLFF.

At least ten counts were recorded for this clonotype. The rearrangement uses TRBV7-8 and TRBJ1-1, with 7 positions matching TRBD1. With V trimmed by 4 bases and J by 2 bases, 10 bases remained unmatched. The CDR3 runs to 16 residues. In germline, CDR1 is SGHVS, CDR2 FQNEAQ. The CDR3 bases are TGTGCCAGCAGCTCTAAGGGGGCCGGGGGTAACACTGAAGCTTTCTTT. This gives the protein CASSSKGAGGNTEAFF.